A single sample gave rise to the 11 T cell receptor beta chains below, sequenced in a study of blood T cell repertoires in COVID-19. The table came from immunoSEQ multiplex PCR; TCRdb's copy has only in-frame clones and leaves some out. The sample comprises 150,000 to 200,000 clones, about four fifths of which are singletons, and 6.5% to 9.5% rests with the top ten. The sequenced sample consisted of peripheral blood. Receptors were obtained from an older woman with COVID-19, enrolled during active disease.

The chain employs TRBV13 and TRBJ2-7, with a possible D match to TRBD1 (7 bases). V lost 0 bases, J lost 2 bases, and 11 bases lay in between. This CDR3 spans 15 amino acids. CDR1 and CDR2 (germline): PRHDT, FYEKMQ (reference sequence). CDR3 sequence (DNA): TGTGCCAGCAGCTTAGGCGGGGGACAGACCTACGAGCAGTACGTC. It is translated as CASSLGGGQTYEQYV.

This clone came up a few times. The CDR3 nucleotides read TGTGCCAGCAGCTTAGAAGGGGGTGGGGCTGCTACGCAGTATTTT. Translating it yields CASSLEGGGAATQYF. The chain recombines TRBV11-2 with TRBJ2-3, with D possibly matching TRBD1 (6 bases). Trimming shortened V by 0 bases and J by 8 bases, and 15 bases separated the two germline ends. The CDR3 sequence is 15 residues long. The germline gives CDR1 SGHAT, CDR2 FQNNGV.

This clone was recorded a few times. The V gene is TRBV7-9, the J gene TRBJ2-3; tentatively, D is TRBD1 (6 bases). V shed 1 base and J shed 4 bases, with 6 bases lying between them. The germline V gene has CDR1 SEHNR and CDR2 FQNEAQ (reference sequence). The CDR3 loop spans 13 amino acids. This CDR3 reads CASSLDRADTQYF. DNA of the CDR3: TGTGCCAGCAGCTTAGACAGGGCAGATACGCAGTATTTT.

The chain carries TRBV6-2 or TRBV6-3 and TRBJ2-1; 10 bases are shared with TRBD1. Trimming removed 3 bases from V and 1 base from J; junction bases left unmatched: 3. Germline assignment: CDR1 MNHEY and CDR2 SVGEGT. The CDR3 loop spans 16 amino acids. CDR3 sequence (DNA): TGTGCCAGCAGTTATCGGACAGGGGGATCCTACAATGAGCAGTTCTTC. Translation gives CASSYRTGGSYNEQFF.

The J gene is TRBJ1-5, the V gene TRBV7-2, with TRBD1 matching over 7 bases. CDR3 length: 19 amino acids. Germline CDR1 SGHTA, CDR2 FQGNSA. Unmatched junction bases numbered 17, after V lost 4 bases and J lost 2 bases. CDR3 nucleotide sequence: TGTGCCAGCAGCTCGTGGGGGGCAGGGGGACGGAGGGGCAATCAGCCCCAGCATTTT. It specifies CASSSWGAGGRRGNQPQHF.

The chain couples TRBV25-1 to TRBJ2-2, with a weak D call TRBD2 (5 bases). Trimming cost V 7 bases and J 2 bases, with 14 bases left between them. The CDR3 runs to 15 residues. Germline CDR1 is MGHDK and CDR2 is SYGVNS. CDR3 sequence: CASTSERLNTGELFF. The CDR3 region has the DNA TGTGCCAGCACCAGTGAGCGGCTCAACACCGGGGAGCTGTTTTTT.

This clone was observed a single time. CDR3 DNA: TGTGCCATCAGTACCGGGACAGAGGGACTAGCGGGAGGGGAGCAGTACTTC. As protein: CAISTGTEGLAGGEQYF. This chain uses TRBV10-3 with TRBJ2-7; 16 nucleotides match TRBD2. The CDR3 has 17 residues. Germline-derived CDR1 and CDR2 are ENHRY and SYGVKD. Losses at the gene ends were 5 bases for V and 7 bases for J; bases not matched to a gene: 11.

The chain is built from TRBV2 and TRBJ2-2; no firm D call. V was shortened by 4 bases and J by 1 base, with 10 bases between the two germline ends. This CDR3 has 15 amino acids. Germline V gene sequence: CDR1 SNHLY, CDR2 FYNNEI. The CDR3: CASSAAAMNTGELFF. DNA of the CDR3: TGTGCCAGCAGTGCGGCGGCCATGAACACCGGGGAGCTGTTTTTT.

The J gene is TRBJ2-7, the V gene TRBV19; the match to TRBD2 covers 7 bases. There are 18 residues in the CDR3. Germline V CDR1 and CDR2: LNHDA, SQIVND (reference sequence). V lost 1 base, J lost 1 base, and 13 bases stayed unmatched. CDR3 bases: TGTGCCAGTAGTATAGGTGTCGGGGGGACCAAAAAATCCTACGAGCAGTACGTC. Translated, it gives CASSIGVGGTKKSYEQYV.

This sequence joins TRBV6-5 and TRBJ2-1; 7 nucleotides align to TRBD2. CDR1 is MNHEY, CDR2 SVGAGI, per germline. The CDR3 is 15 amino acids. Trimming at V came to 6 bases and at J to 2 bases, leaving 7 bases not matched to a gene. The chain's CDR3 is CASRLGGGPYNEQFF. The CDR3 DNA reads TGTGCCAGCAGGTTGGGCGGGGGACCCTACAATGAGCAGTTCTTC.

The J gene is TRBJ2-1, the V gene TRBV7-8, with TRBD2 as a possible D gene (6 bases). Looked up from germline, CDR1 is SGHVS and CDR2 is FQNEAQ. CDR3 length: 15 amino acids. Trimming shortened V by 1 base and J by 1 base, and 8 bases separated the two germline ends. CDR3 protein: CASSLVGGSYNEQFF. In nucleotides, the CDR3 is TGTGCCAGCAGCTTAGTGGGAGGATCCTACAATGAGCAGTTCTTC.